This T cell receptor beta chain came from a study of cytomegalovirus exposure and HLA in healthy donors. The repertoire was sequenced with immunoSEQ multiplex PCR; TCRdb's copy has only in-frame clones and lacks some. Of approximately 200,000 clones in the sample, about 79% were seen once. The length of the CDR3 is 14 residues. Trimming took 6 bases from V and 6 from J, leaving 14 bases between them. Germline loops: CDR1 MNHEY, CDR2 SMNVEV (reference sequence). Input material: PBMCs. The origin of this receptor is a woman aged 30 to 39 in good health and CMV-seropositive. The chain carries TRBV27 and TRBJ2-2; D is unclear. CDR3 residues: CASSPSSVPGELFF. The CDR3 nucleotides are TGTGCCAGCAGCCCTTCATCAGTACCCGGGGAGCTGTTTTTT.